This T cell receptor beta chain comes out of a study of T-cell reconstitution after alpha-beta-depleted transplantation in children (dated by TCRdb to about 2016). Study-wide context: Using TCR repertoire profiling, the study quantitatively followed how T-cell immune reconstitution unfolded in children after TCRalphabeta/CD19-depleted allogeneic hematopoietic cell transplantation.

The treatment or condition tag for this specimen amounts to: allogeneic hematopoietic cell transplantation with graft depleted of TCRalphabeta T cells and CD19 B cells. Transplant recipients were children who received TCRalphabeta/CD19-depleted allogeneic hematopoietic cell grafts. In its sample, this clonotype was seen a few times. Its binding antigen is unknown. Within one base of it there is no much larger clone, and no base qualities were kept. The paper as a whole reports these results and caveats: The high TCRbeta diversity at day 60 in some patients was ascribed to recipient T cells and intrathymic progenitors that had survived conditioning. The apparently early alphabetaT-cell count recovery about two months after transplant was reportedly dependent on only several hundred rapidly expanded clones derived from non-depleted graft cells. Over subsequent months, a decline in hyperexpanded clone frequencies was noted, and after one year, T-cell counts and TCRbeta diversity were mostly ascribed to newly produced T cells.

The library came from PCR. Sequencer: Illumina HiSeq 2500. TCR libraries were prepared with molecular barcoding, using unique molecular identifiers to normalize TCRbeta repertoire quantification. TCRdb trimmed the raw reads at Q25, called clones with MiXCR and kept productive beta chains. Rows with a matching CDR3 protein are joined into one entry that keeps the most common DNA and genes. In all, the sample holds about a million distinct CDR3 sequences, and roughly 31% of those were seen once. The top ten constitute roughly 30% of the sample. Sequenced material: PBMCs, mostly from graft donor cells, taken 360 days after TCRalphabeta/CD19-depleted stem cell transplant. The source of this sequence is a boy younger than two who had a stem cell transplant for SCID, so the T cells may come from the graft donor.

The nucleotide sequence reads TGTGCCTGGACCCGGACAGGGATCAGCAATCAGCCCCAGCATTTT. This codes for CAWTRTGISNQPQHF. The chain couples TRBV30 to TRBJ1-5; 8 central nucleotides agree with TRBD1. As encoded in the germline V gene (reference sequence), CDR1 is GTSNPN while CDR2 is SVGIG. The CDR3 contains 15 residues, cysteine and phenylalanine counted. Just the 45-base CDR3 DNA is kept, in frame starting at base 1. V trim: 4 bases; J trim: 1 base; unmatched bases: 6.